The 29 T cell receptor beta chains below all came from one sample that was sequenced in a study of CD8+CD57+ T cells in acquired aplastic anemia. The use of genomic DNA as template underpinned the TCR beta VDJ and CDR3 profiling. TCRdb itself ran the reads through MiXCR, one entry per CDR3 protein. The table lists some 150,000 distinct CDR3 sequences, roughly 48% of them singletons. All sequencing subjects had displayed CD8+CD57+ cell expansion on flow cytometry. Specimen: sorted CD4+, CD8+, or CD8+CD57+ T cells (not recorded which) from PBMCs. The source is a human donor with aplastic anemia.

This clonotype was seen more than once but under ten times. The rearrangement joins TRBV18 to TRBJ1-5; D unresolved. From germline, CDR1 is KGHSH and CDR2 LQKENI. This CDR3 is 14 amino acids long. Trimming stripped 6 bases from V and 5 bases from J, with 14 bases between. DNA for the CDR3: TGTGCCAGCTCTCCTTTTGTGGCGGATCAGCCCCAGCATTTT. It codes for CASSPFVADQPQHF.

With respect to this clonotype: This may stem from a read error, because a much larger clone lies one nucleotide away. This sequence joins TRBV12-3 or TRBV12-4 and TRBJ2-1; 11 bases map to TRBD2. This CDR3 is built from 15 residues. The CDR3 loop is CASSVAKGTSGEQFF. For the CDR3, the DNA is TGTGCCAGCAGTGTAGCGAAGGGGACTAGCGGTGAGCAGTTCTTC.

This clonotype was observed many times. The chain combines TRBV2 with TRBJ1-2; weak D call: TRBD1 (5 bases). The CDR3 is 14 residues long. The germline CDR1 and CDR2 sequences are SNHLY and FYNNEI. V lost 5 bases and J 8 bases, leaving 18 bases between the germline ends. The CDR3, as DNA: TGTGCCAGCAGTTTAACGGGGACCGTGGGCGGCTACACCTTC. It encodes CASSLTGTVGGYTF.

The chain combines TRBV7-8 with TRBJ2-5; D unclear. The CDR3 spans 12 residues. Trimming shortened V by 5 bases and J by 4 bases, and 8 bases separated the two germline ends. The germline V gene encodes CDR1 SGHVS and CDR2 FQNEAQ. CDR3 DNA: TGTGCCAGCAGCCCGATGGGAGAGACCCAGTACTTC. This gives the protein CASSPMGETQYF.

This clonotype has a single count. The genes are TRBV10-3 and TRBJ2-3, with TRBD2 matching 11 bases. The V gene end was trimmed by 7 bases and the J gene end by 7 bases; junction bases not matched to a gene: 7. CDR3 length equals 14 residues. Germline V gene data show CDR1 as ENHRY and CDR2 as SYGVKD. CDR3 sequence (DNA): TGTGCCATCATGAACACTAGCGGGGGAAATACGCAGTATTTT. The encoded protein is CAIMNTSGGNTQYF.

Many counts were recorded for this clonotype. The CDR3 DNA is TGCAGCGTTGGTATGGGACGTCTTATCTATGGCTACACCTTC. This translates into CSVGMGRLIYGYTF. This chain uses TRBV29-1 with TRBJ1-2; D is perhaps TRBD1 (5 bases). The CDR3 runs 14 residues. The germline V gene has CDR1 SQVTM and CDR2 ANQGSEA. V lost 4 bases and J lost 4, with 16 bases in between.

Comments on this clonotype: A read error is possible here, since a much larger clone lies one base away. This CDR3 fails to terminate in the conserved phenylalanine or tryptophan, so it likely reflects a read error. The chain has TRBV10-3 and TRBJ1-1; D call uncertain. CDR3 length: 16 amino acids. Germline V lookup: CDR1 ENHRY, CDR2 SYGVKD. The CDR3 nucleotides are TGTGCCAGCAGTTATGCCCTAGGGAGGTTGGACACTGAAGCTTTCTCT. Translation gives CASSYALGRLDTEAFS.

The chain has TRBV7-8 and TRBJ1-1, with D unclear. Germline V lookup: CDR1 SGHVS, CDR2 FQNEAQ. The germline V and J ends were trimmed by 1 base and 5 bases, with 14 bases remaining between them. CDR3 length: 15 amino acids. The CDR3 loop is CASSLGTTGVTEAFF. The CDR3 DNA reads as TGTGCCAGCAGCTTAGGAACAACCGGTGTTACTGAAGCTTTCTTT.

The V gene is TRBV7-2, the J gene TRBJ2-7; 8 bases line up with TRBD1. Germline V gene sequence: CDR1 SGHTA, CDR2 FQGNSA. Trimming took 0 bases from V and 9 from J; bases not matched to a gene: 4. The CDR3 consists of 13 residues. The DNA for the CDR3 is TGTGCCAGCAGCTTAGCCAGGGGGCCAGGGCAGTACTTC. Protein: CASSLARGPGQYF.

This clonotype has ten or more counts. The CDR3 sequence: CASSGRQVSKGYTF. The CDR3 bases are TGTGCCAGCAGTGGGAGACAGGTATCGAAAGGCTACACCTTC. The J gene is TRBJ1-2, the V gene TRBV12-3 or TRBV12-4, with a tentative D call TRBD1 (6 bases). Trimming shortened V by 5 bases and J by 8 bases, and 18 bases separated the two germline ends. The CDR3 runs to 14 residues.

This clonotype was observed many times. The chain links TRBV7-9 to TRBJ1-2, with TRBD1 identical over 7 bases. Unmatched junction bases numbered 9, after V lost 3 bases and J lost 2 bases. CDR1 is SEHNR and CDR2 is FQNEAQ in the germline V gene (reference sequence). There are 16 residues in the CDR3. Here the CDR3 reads CASSFDETGRNYGYTF. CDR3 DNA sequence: TGTGCCAGCAGCTTTGACGAGACAGGGAGGAACTATGGCTACACCTTC. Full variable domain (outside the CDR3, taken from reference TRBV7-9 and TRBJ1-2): DTGVSQNPRHKITKRGQNVTFRCDPISEHNRLYWYRQTLGQGPEFLTYFQNEAQLEKSRLLSDRFSAERPKGSFSTLEIQRTEQGDSAMYLCASSFDETGRNYGYTFGSGTRLTVV.

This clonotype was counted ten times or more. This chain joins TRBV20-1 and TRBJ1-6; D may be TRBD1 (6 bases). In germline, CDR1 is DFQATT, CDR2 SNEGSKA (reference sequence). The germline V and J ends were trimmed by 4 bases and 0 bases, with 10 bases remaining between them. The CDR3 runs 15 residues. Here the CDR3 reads CSATQGSSYNSPLHF. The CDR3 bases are TGCAGTGCTACCCAGGGGAGCTCCTATAATTCACCCCTCCACTTT.

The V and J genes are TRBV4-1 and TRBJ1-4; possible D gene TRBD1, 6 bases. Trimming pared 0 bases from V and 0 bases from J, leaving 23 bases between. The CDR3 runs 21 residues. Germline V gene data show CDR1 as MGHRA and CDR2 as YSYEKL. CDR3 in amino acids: CASSQDRVGQFERPTNEKLFF. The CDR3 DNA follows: TGCGCCAGCAGCCAAGATAGGGTAGGACAGTTCGAACGTCCAACTAATGAAAAACTGTTTTTT.

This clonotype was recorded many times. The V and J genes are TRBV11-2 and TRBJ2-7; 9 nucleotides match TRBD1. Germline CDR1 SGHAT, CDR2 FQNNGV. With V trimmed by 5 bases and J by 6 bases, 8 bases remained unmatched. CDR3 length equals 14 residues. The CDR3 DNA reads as TGTGCCAGCAGCCGGGACAGGGCCGAGTTCGAGCAGTACTTC. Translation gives CASSRDRAEFEQYF.

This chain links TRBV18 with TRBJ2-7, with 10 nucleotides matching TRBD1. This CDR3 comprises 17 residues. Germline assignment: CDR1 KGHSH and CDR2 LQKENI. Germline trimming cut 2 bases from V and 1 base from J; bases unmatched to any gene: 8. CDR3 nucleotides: TGTGCCAGCTCACCAATAGGGACAGGGGTTCAATCCTACGAGCAGTACTTC. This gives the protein CASSPIGTGVQSYEQYF. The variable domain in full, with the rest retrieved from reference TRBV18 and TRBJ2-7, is NAGVMQNPRHLVRRRGQEARLRCSPMKGHSHVYWYRQLPEEGLKFMVYLQKENIIDESGMPKERFSAEFPKEGPSILRIQQVVRGDSAAYFCASSPIGTGVQSYEQYFGPGTRLTVT.

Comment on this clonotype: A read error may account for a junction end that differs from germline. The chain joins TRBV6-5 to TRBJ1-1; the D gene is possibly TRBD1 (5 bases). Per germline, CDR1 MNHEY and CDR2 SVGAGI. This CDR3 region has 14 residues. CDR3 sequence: CASSFTGLNTEASF. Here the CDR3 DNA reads TGTGCCAGCAGTTTCACAGGTCTGAACACTGAAGCTTCCTTT.

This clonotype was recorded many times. This CDR3 is CASSLITGANTEAFF. The CDR3 region has the DNA TGTGCCAGCAGCTTGATTACGGGGGCGAACACTGAAGCTTTCTTT. The chain employs TRBV7-9 and TRBJ1-1; D possibly corresponds to TRBD1 (6 bases). The germline CDR1 and CDR2 sequences are SEHNR and FQNEAQ (reference sequence). The CDR3 sequence is 15 residues long. Trimming took off 3 bases at V and 1 base at J, with 12 bases between the two ends.

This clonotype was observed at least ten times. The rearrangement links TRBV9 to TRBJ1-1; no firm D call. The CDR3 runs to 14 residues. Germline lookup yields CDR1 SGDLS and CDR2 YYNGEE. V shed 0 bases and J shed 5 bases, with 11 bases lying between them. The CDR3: CASSVDGVGTEAFF. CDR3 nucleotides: TGTGCCAGCAGCGTAGACGGCGTAGGTACTGAAGCTTTCTTT.

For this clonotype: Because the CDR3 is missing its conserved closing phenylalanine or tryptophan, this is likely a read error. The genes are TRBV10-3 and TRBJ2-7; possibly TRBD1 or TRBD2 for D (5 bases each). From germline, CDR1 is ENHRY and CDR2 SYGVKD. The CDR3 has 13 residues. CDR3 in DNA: TGTGCCACCAGTGAGGGGACCAACTACGAGCAGTACTCC. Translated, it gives CATSEGTNYEQYS.

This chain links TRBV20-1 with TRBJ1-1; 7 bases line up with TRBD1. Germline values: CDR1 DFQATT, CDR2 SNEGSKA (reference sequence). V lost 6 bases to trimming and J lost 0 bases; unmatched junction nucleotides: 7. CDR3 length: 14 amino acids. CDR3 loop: CSASAGGMNTEAFF. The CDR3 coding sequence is TGCAGTGCGTCAGCAGGGGGGATGAACACTGAAGCTTTCTTT.

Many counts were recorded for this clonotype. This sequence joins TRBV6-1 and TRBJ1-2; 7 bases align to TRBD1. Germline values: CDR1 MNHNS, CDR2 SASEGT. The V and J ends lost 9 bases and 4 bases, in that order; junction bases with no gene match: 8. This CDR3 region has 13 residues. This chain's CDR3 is CASKLGQLYGYTF. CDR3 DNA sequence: TGTGCCAGTAAGTTGGGACAGCTCTATGGCTACACCTTC.

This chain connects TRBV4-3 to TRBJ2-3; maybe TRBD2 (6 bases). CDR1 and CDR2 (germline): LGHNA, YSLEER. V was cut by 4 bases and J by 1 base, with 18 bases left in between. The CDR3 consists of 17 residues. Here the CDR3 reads CASSRDGGDFGTDTQYF. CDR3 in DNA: TGCGCCAGCAGCCGCGACGGCGGGGACTTCGGCACAGATACGCAGTATTTT.

The CDR3 DNA is TGTGCCACCAGCAGAGGAGGGACTGCACACTCCTACGAGCAGTACTTC. Its protein product is CATSRGGTAHSYEQYF. The chain joins TRBV15 to TRBJ2-7, with D tentatively TRBD2 (6 bases). Germline values: CDR1 LNHNV, CDR2 YYDKDF (reference sequence). The CDR3 is 16 amino acids. Deletions cut 1 base from V and 0 bases from J, with 13 bases between.

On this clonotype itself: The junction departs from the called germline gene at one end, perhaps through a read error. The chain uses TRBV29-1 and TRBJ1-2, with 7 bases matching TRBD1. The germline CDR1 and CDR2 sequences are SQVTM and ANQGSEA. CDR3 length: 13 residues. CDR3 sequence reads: CSVLVQGNCGYTF. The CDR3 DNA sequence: TGCAGCGTTCTAGTACAGGGGAACTGTGGCTACACCTTC.

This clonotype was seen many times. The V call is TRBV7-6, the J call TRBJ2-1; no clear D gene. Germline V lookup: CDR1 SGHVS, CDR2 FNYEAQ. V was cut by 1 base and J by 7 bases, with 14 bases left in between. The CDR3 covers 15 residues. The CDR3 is CASSLDFSPGNEQFF. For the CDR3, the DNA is TGTGCCAGCAGCTTAGACTTCTCCCCTGGAAATGAGCAGTTCTTC.

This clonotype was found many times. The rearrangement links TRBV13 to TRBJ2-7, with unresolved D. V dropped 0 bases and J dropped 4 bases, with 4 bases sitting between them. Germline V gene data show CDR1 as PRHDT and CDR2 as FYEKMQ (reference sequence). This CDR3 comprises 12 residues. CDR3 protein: CASSLGQYEQYF. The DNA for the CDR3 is TGTGCCAGCAGCTTAGGCCAGTACGAGCAGTACTTC.

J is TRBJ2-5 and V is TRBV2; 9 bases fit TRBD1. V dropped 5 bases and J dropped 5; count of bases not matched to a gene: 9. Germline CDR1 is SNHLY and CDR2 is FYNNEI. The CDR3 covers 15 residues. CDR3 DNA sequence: TGTGCCAGCAGTTTAGGGACAGGGATATTGGAGACCCAGTACTTC. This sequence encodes CASSLGTGILETQYF.

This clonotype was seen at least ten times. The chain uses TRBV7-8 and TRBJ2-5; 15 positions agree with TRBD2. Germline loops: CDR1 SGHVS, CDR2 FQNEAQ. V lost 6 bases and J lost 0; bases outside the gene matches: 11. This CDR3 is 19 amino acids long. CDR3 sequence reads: CASSYGLAGGRGYQETQYF. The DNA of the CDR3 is TGTGCCAGCAGTTATGGACTAGCGGGGGGGAGAGGGTACCAAGAGACCCAGTACTTC.

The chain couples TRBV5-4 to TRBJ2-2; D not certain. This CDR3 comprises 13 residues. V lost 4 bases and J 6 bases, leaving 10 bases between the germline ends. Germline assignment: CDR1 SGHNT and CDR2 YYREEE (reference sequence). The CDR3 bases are TGTGCCAGCAGCCTGTCGATGGCCGGGGAGCTGTTTTTT. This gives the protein CASSLSMAGELFF.